This entry lists 23 T cell receptor beta chains sequenced from one sample in a study of blood T cells in healthy people across ages. Combining a sample-barcoded 5' primer with a J-beta primer mix, a second PCR ran for about 6 to 12 cycles. TCRdb re-called the 5' RACE reads through MiXCR, storing one row per CDR3 protein. The table includes hundreds of thousands of distinct CDR3 sequences, around 42% detected once. The specimen sequenced was blood. The receptors stem from a man in his 60s in good health.

In this sample, this clonotype turned up a few times. The V and J genes are TRBV6-6 and TRBJ1-2; 9 bases agree with TRBD1. J lost 6 bases, V lost 5 bases, and 4 bases had no gene match. CDR1 and CDR2 (germline): MNHNY, SVGAGI (reference sequence). The CDR3 extends over 13 amino acids. In DNA form, the CDR3 reads TGTGCCAGCAGTACGACAGGGGGGAATGGCTACACCTTC. This gives the protein CASSTTGGNGYTF.

This clonotype was detected only a few times. This chain joins TRBV7-2 and TRBJ2-5, with D tentatively TRBD1 or TRBD2 (6 bases each). V was cut by 5 bases and J by 4 bases, with 14 bases left in between. Germline CDR1 is SGHTA and CDR2 is FQGNSA. This CDR3 is built from 14 residues. CDR3 protein: CASSDGGPGETQYF. CDR3 coding DNA: TGTGCCAGCAGCGATGGGGGGCCAGGAGAGACCCAGTACTTC.

The CDR3 DNA reads as TGCGCCAGCAGCTTGGAGCGGGGCGAGGAAAACATTCAGTACTTC. Its translation: CASSLERGEENIQYF. The chain uses TRBV5-1 and TRBJ2-4; 7 bases are a match to TRBD2. Germline CDR1 is SGHRS and CDR2 is YFSETQ. V lost 0 bases and J lost 5; bases outside the gene matches: 5. The CDR3 sequence is 15 residues long.

This clonotype has just a few counts. The rearrangement uses TRBV2 and TRBJ2-7; tentatively, D is TRBD1 (5 bases). Trimming removed 4 bases at V and 4 bases at J, with 11 bases between. The germline CDR1 and CDR2 sequences are SNHLY and FYNNEI. CDR3 length equals 13 residues. The DNA for the CDR3 is TGTGCCAGCAGTGTGGGCAGGGATTACGAGCAGTACTTC. It yields the protein CASSVGRDYEQYF. Based on the CDR3 plus reference TRBV2 and TRBJ2-7, the full variable domain is EPEVTQTPSHQVTQMGQEVILRCVPISNHLYFYWYRQILGQKVEFLVSFYNNEISEKSEIFDDQFSVERPDGSNFTLKIRSTKLEDSAMYFCASSVGRDYEQYFGPGTRLTVT.

This clonotype was found once. This chain links TRBV5-1 with TRBJ2-5; a possible D gene is TRBD1 (6 bases). In germline, CDR1 is SGHRS, CDR2 YFSETQ. The ends were cut back, 4 bases at V and 11 bases at J, with 18 bases in the middle. The CDR3 covers 13 residues. For the CDR3, the DNA is TGCGCCAGCAGCATACAACAGGGTTTGGAGCAGTACTTC. This codes for CASSIQQGLEQYF.

J is TRBJ1-4 and V is TRBV10-3; TRBD1 agrees at 9 bases. The V gene end was trimmed by 10 bases and the J gene end by 6 bases; junction bases not matched to a gene: 6. The CDR3 totals 13 residues. CDR1 ENHRY and CDR2 SYGVKD come from the germline V gene. This CDR3 reads CATGQGSDEKLFF. In nucleotides, the CDR3 is TGTGCCACCGGACAGGGGTCGGATGAAAAACTGTTTTTT.

This sequence joins TRBV10-2 and TRBJ2-5; 7 bases match TRBD1. Germline V gene lookup returns CDR1 WSHSY and CDR2 SAAADI. CDR3 length: 13 residues. The trim removed 10 bases at V and 11 bases at J, leaving 16 bases unmatched. The CDR3 sequence is CATSEGRDRQQYF. The CDR3 DNA reads as TGCGCCACCTCCGAGGGTAGGGACAGACAGCAGTACTTC.

V usage is TRBV6-2 or TRBV6-3 and J usage is TRBJ2-1, with 12 nucleotides matching TRBD1. The V gene's germline CDR1 is MNHEY and CDR2 SVGEGT. CDR3 length equals 15 residues. J gave up 7 bases and V 6 bases, and 7 bases lay outside the gene matches. CDR3 residues: CASRPGTGGRNEQFF. CDR3 coding DNA: TGTGCCAGCAGGCCCGGGACAGGGGGCCGGAATGAGCAGTTCTTC.

The CDR3 reads CASSLSSGNRVAEAFF. Here the CDR3 DNA reads TGCGCCAGCAGCTTGTCCTCCGGTAATCGGGTGGCTGAAGCTTTCTTT. The V gene is TRBV5-1, the J gene TRBJ1-1; D is uncertain. The length of the CDR3 is 16 residues. V was shortened by 1 base and J by 6 bases, with 19 bases between the two germline ends. CDR1 and CDR2 (germline): SGHRS, YFSETQ.

The chain links TRBV5-1 to TRBJ2-1; 13 positions match TRBD2. CDR3 length equals 17 residues. Unmatched junction bases numbered 9, after V lost 5 bases and J lost 4 bases. Germline loops: CDR1 SGHRS, CDR2 YFSETQ. The CDR3 coding sequence is TGCGCCAGCAGTCTGGGACTAGCGGGGAAAAATTACAATGAGCAGTTCTTC. Protein sequence: CASSLGLAGKNYNEQFF. The whole variable domain, remainder taken from reference TRBV5-1 and TRBJ2-1, is KAGVTQTPRYLIKTRGQQVTLSCSPISGHRSVSWYQQTPGQGLQFLFEYFSETQRNKGNFPGRFSGRQFSNSRSEMNVSTLELGDSALYLCASSLGLAGKNYNEQFFGPGTRLTVL.

This clonotype was picked up a small number of times. The genes are TRBV20-1 and TRBJ1-5; TRBD1 agrees at 8 bases. The CDR3 extends over 11 amino acids. CDR1 is DFQATT and CDR2 is SNEGSKA in the germline V gene (reference sequence). The V gene end was trimmed by 5 bases and the J gene end by 11 bases; junction bases not matched to a gene: 5. The CDR3 bases are TGCAGTGCTGGACAGGGAAGGGCCCAGCATTTT. Translated: CSAGQGRAQHF.

This clonotype was seen a handful of times. V usage is TRBV5-1 and J usage is TRBJ2-1, with 11 positions matching TRBD2. J was trimmed by 7 bases and V by 4 bases; bases with no gene match: 10. Germline assignment: CDR1 SGHRS and CDR2 YFSETQ. The CDR3 spans 16 residues. The CDR3: CASSGLAGGLQNEQFF. The DNA for the CDR3 is TGCGCCAGCAGCGGCCTAGCGGGGGGACTTCAGAATGAGCAGTTCTTC.

The gene calls are TRBV7-2 and TRBJ2-1, with 8 bases that match TRBD1. This CDR3 spans 17 amino acids. Trimming cost V 3 bases and J 10 bases; bases outside gene matches: 17. Looked up from germline, CDR1 is SGHTA and CDR2 is FQGNSA. This CDR3 reads CASSFWRTGLGVYEQFF. In DNA form, the CDR3 reads TGTGCCAGCAGCTTTTGGAGGACAGGGCTTGGGGTTTACGAGCAGTTCTTC.

This clonotype was counted a few times. The rearrangement links TRBV7-2 to TRBJ2-1; no reliable D call. The CDR3 is 14 residues long. Trimming shortened V by 3 bases and J by 13 bases, and 19 bases separated the two germline ends. Germline V gene lookup returns CDR1 SGHTA and CDR2 FQGNSA. The CDR3 region is CASSFGPIKETQFF. CDR3 nucleotide sequence: TGTGCCAGCAGCTTCGGACCGATCAAAGAGACCCAGTTCTTC.

About this clonotype: Given a much more abundant clone one base away, this may be a read error. The rearrangement links TRBV12-3 or TRBV12-4 to TRBJ2-7, with TRBD1 matching over 7 bases. V shed 5 bases and J 6 bases; nucleotides not matched to a gene: 4. The CDR3 totals 12 residues. CDR3 nucleotide sequence: TGTGCCAGCAGTAGACAGGGCAGCGAGCAGTACTTC. Residues: CASSRQGSEQYF.

In its sample, this clonotype was seen once. The chain has TRBV20-1 and TRBJ1-6; 7 positions match TRBD1. With 6 bases clipped from V and 10 bases from J, the junction kept 12 bases outside the gene matches. The CDR3 consists of 14 residues. From germline, CDR1 is DFQATT and CDR2 SNEGSKA (reference sequence). CDR3 in amino acids: CSARSGTDVSPLHF. The CDR3 nucleotides are TGCAGTGCCAGAAGTGGGACAGATGTGTCACCCCTCCACTTT.

This chain connects TRBV3-1 to TRBJ1-2; D unclear. CDR1 and CDR2 from the germline V gene are LGHDT and YNNKEL (reference sequence). This CDR3 is built from 15 residues. Trimming removed 4 bases at V and 8 bases at J, with 20 bases between. CDR3 nucleotide sequence: TGTGCCAGCAGCCCCGGACCAATCCTGGTAGACGGCTACACCTTC. It is translated as CASSPGPILVDGYTF.

A few counts support this clonotype. V gene TRBV18 combines with J gene TRBJ1-1, with D perhaps matching TRBD1 (5 bases). Germline V gene data show CDR1 as KGHSH and CDR2 as LQKENI. Deletions cut 3 bases from V and 1 base from J, with 9 bases between. This CDR3 is built from 14 residues. The CDR3 loop reads CASSPGTENTEAFF. The CDR3 DNA follows: TGTGCCAGCTCACCGGGGACGGAGAACACTGAAGCTTTCTTT. The full variable domain, its missing parts supplied by reference TRBV18 and TRBJ1-1, is NAGVMQNPRHLVRRRGQEARLRCSPMKGHSHVYWYRQLPEEGLKFMVYLQKENIIDESGMPKERFSAEFPKEGPSILRIQQVVRGDSAAYFCASSPGTENTEAFFGQGTRLTVV.

V is TRBV28 and J is TRBJ2-1; D gene ambiguous. Germline lookup yields CDR1 MDHEN and CDR2 SYDVKM. Deletions cut 2 bases from V and 0 bases from J, with 11 bases between. The CDR3 runs to 16 residues. The CDR3 spells CASSLSWASSYNEQFF. DNA for the CDR3: TGTGCCAGCAGTTTAAGTTGGGCTAGCTCCTACAATGAGCAGTTCTTC.

This clonotype was observed a handful of times. The gene calls are TRBV3-1 and TRBJ2-7; 10 bases fit TRBD1. The CDR3 is 17 residues long. The germline V gene has CDR1 LGHDT and CDR2 YNNKEL (reference sequence). J lost 5 bases, V lost 2 bases, and 12 bases had no gene match. The CDR3 DNA sequence: TGTGCCAGCAGCCAATCGAAAGATGACAGGGGGCTCGACGAGCAGTACTTC. Its translation: CASSQSKDDRGLDEQYF.

The chain carries TRBV7-2 and TRBJ1-5; tentatively, D is TRBD1 (5 bases). In germline, CDR1 is SGHTA, CDR2 FQGNSA. V shed 6 bases and J shed 0 bases, with 12 bases lying between them. CDR3 length: 15 amino acids. The CDR3 is CASSQGSYSNQPQHF. In DNA, the CDR3 is TGTGCCAGCAGTCAGGGTTCCTATAGCAATCAGCCCCAGCATTTT.

V usage is TRBV19 and J usage is TRBJ1-4, with D perhaps matching TRBD1 (5 bases). This CDR3 is 13 amino acids long. Germline CDR1 is LNHDA and CDR2 is SQIVND (reference sequence). Trimming pared 4 bases from V and 6 bases from J, leaving 9 bases between. CDR3 sequence (DNA): TGTGCCAGTAGTACCCAGGGCGATGAAAAACTGTTTTTT. Translated, it gives CASSTQGDEKLFF.

This rearrangement joins TRBV2 to TRBJ1-3; weak D call: TRBD1 (5 bases). This CDR3 spans 14 amino acids. Trimming took off 3 bases at V and 7 bases at J, with 13 bases between the two ends. Germline CDR1 is SNHLY and CDR2 is FYNNEI. CDR3 amino acids: CASSDRQYGNTIYF. Here the CDR3 DNA reads TGTGCCAGCAGTGACAGACAGTACGGTAACACCATATATTTT.